Below, one TCR beta chain is given with its context. The antigen remains unidentified. The data originate from a study of vaccination and CD4 T cells after COVID-19. From germline, CDR1 is SEHNR and CDR2 FQNEAQ (reference sequence). V dropped 1 base and J dropped 2 bases, with 1 base sitting between them. The CDR3 is 12 residues long. Cultured CD4+ T-cell DNA underwent Oncomine TCR Beta short-read sequencing. TCRdb reprocessed the PCR reads via MiXCR and lists one record per CDR3 protein. In the table there are 2,500 to 3,500 distinct CDR3 sequences, roughly 70% of which are singletons. Treatment noted: roughly 10-day PBMC culture with coronavirus spike peptide pools or control peptides (ViraFEST assay).

The sample consisted of CD4+ T cells from blood, cultured in vitro. The chain has TRBV7-9 and TRBJ2-3; D is unclear. The clonotype was recovered from a human donor who had recovered from COVID-19. This CDR3 reads CASSLDTDTQYF. CDR3 nucleotides: TGTGCCAGCAGCTTAGACACAGATACGCAGTATTTT.